The T cell receptor beta chain under discussion was sequenced for a study of blood T cell repertoires in COVID-19. Study-level background: Italy, Spain and the United States were the sources of the convalescent and acute COVID-19 samples. The cDNA or gDNA used as material had been derived from T cells, B-cell-depleted T cells, or PBMCs.

In the authors' workflow: It was from reference gene primer amplification that nucleated cell counts were estimated. Data came from immunoSEQ multiplex PCR; TCRdb stores just in-frame clones and leaves some out. V and J calls and clone size are copied from that table; D and trimming were computed from the DNA. Among fewer than 500,000 clones listed, approximately 77% were seen once. The length of the CDR3 is 15 residues. Trimming removed 4 bases at V and 5 bases at J, with 14 bases between. Germline V gene data show CDR1 as SGHVS and CDR2 as FQNEAQ. The sample comprised peripheral blood. The chain employs TRBV7-8 and TRBJ1-4; D is possibly TRBD1 (5 bases). This receptor was obtained from a human donor with acute or convalescent COVID-19. The donor label of this sample is uncertain. The CDR3 DNA sequence: TGTGCCAGCAGCTACGGCGGGGGAGGGAATGAAAAACTGTTTTTT. It is translated as CASSYGGGGNEKLFF. Drawing the rest from reference TRBV7-8 and TRBJ1-4, the complete variable domain is GAGVSQSPRYKVAKRGQDVALRCDPISGHVSLFWYQQALGQGPEFLTYFQNEAQLDKSGLPSDRFFAERPEGSVSTLKIQRTQQEDSAVYLCASSYGGGGNEKLFFGSGTQLSVL.